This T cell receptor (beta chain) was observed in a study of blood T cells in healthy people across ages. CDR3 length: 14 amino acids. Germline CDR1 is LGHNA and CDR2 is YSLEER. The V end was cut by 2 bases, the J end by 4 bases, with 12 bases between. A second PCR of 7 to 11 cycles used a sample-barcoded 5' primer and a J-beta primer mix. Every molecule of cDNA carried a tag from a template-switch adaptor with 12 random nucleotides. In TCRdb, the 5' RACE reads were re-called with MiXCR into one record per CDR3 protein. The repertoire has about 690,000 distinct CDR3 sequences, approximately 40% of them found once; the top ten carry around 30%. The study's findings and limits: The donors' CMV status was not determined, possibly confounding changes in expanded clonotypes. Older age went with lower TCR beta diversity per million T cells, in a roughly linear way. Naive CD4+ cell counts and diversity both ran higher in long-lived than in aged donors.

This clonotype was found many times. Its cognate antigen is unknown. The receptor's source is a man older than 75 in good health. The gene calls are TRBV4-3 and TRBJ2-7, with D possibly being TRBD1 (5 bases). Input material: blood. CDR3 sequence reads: CASSQTTQGYEQYF. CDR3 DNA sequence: TGCGCCAGCAGCCAAACAACTCAGGGATACGAGCAGTACTTC.